The 12 T cell receptor beta chains below were found in one sample sequenced in a study of cytomegalovirus exposure and HLA in healthy donors. It was with 60 Vbeta and 13 Jbeta primers that the PCR ran. Data came from immunoSEQ multiplex PCR; TCRdb stores just in-frame clones and leaves some out. The table includes about 190,000 clones, roughly 80% detected once. The source material was PBMCs. The receptor set was obtained from a woman between 45 and 60 years old in good health and CMV-seropositive.

The chain joins TRBV27 to TRBJ2-7; 9 nucleotides align to TRBD1. Germline lookup yields CDR1 MNHEY and CDR2 SMNVEV (reference sequence). This CDR3 contains 17 residues. V shed 7 bases and J 4 bases; nucleotides not matched to a gene: 17. CDR3 in amino acids: CASTTIKGTGSAYEQYF. CDR3 in DNA: TGTGCCAGCACCACCATCAAGGGGACAGGGAGTGCATACGAGCAGTACTTC.

A single count supports this clone. The chain combines TRBV2 with TRBJ1-5; D may be TRBD1 (5 bases). The CDR3 runs to 15 residues. Germline CDR1 is SNHLY and CDR2 is FYNNEI. V was clipped by 8 bases and J by 2 bases, with 16 bases between them. Here the CDR3 reads CASGLEGVGNQPQHF. The CDR3 DNA is TGTGCCAGCGGTCTCGAAGGGGTGGGCAATCAGCCCCAGCATTTT. Combining the CDR3 with reference TRBV2 and TRBJ1-5 gives the whole variable domain EPEVTQTPSHQVTQMGQEVILRCVPISNHLYFYWYRQILGQKVEFLVSFYNNEISEKSEIFDDQFSVERPDGSNFTLKIRSTKLEDSAMYFCASGLEGVGNQPQHFGDGTRLSIL.

V gene TRBV2 combines with J gene TRBJ1-2; TRBD1 agrees at 7 bases. The CDR3 extends over 14 amino acids. Germline CDR1 reads SNHLY; CDR2 reads FYNNEI. The ends lost 5 bases at V and 6 bases at J; junction bases unmatched: 9. This chain's CDR3 is CASSSATGTDGYTF. The CDR3 DNA sequence: TGTGCCAGCAGTAGCGCGACAGGGACCGATGGCTACACCTTC.

The gene calls are TRBV5-4 and TRBJ2-5; TRBD2 matches at 15 bases. This CDR3 spans 17 amino acids. The V segment lost 0 bases and the J segment 3 bases; nucleotides outside the gene matches: 3. Germline assignment: CDR1 SGHNT and CDR2 YYREEE (reference sequence). CDR3 sequence: CASSLAGLAGGEETQYF. Here the CDR3 DNA reads TGTGCCAGCAGCTTGGCCGGACTAGCGGGGGGGGAAGAGACCCAGTACTTC.

The chain links TRBV15 to TRBJ2-5, with 7 bases lining up with TRBD2. The J call is doubtful: the DNA matches TRBJ2-7 better. The CDR3 has 16 amino acids. Germline CDR1 reads LNHNV; CDR2 reads YYDKDF (reference sequence). The CDR3 coding sequence is TGTGCCACCAGCAGAGAGACTAGCCGACCATCCTACGAGCAGTACTTC. This gives the protein CATSRETSRPSYEQYF.

For this clone: The same CDR3 arises from other DNA sequences in this sample as well. The rearrangement links TRBV2 to TRBJ2-3, with 9 bases identical to TRBD2. V gave up 4 bases and J gave up 3 bases; unmatched junction bases: 5. Germline V gives CDR1 SNHLY, CDR2 FYNNEI. The CDR3 has 15 amino acids. The CDR3 is CASSGRGGGTDTQYF. The CDR3 DNA reads as TGTGCCAGCAGTGGGCGGGGGGGCGGAACAGATACGCAGTATTTT.

The chain links TRBV29-1 to TRBJ2-3; 10 nucleotides agree with TRBD1. Trimming cost V 4 bases and J 2 bases; bases outside gene matches: 3. The CDR3 consists of 14 residues. The germline gives CDR1 SQVTM, CDR2 ANQGSEA. CDR3 coding DNA: TGCAGCGTTGGGGACAGGGGCTCCACAGATACGCAGTATTTT. Its protein product is CSVGDRGSTDTQYF.

The chain uses TRBV4-2 and TRBJ1-2; D is uncertain. The V end lost 2 bases, the J end lost 0 bases, and 13 bases lay between the germline ends. The CDR3 sequence is 16 residues long. Germline V gene lookup returns CDR1 LGHNA and CDR2 YNFKEQ. The CDR3 loop reads CASSQFSGSTNYGYTF. CDR3 nucleotide sequence: TGTGCCAGCAGCCAATTCAGTGGGAGTACTAACTATGGCTACACCTTC.

The chain recombines TRBV27 with TRBJ1-6; possibly TRBD1 for D (6 bases). The V and J ends lost 10 bases and 11 bases respectively, with 24 bases between them. This CDR3 region has 15 residues. CDR1 and CDR2 from the germline V gene are MNHEY and SMNVEV (reference sequence). Here the CDR3 reads CATLPRDTDNPPLHF. Here the CDR3 DNA reads TGTGCCACCCTCCCCCGGGACACCGACAATCCACCCCTCCACTTT.

Only one count was recorded for this clone. The chain is built from TRBV7-9 and TRBJ2-5; possible D gene TRBD2, 6 bases. TRBJ2-7 explains the end of the DNA better; the J call may be wrong. CDR3 length equals 16 residues. CDR1 is SEHNR and CDR2 is FQNEAQ in the germline V gene (reference sequence). The CDR3 DNA follows: TGTGCCAGCAGCTCCTCGGGGGAGGTATTAACCTACGAGCAGTACTTC. It yields the protein CASSSSGEVLTYEQYF.

This clone was found once. This chain connects TRBV7-9 to TRBJ2-5; 9 bases map to TRBD1. Germline V gives CDR1 SEHNR, CDR2 FQNEAQ (reference sequence). The ends lost 4 bases at V and 5 bases at J; junction bases unmatched: 5. This CDR3 comprises 14 residues. CDR3 sequence (DNA): TGTGCCAGCAGCTACAGGGGGCCAGGGGAGACCCAGTACTTC. The encoded protein is CASSYRGPGETQYF.

The V call is TRBV29-1, the J call TRBJ2-5, with TRBD1 identical over 7 bases. The DNA matches TRBJ2-7 better at its end, which makes the J call doubtful. The CDR3 consists of 13 residues. CDR1 and CDR2 from the germline V gene are SQVTM and ANQGSEA. CDR3: CSVERTGVIEQYF. DNA of the CDR3: TGCAGCGTTGAAAGAACAGGGGTAATCGAGCAGTACTTC.